Following are 6 T cell receptor beta chains from one sample sequenced in a study of blood T cells in healthy people across ages. Then a second PCR, running roughly 7 to 11 cycles, was carried out with a sample-barcoded 5' primer and a J-beta primer mix. Each CDR3 protein gets one entry after TCRdb re-called the 5' RACE reads with MiXCR. This repertoire shows some 930,000 distinct CDR3 sequences, roughly 29% found once; its top ten account for roughly a tenth. These data also formed part of another study, on T cells of mothers and their children.

The sample taken for sequencing was blood. Receptor source: a woman between 40 and 55 years old in good health.

Comment on this clonotype: This clone may be a read error of a much larger clone one base away. This chain uses TRBV7-2 with TRBJ1-2; D remains ambiguous. This CDR3 spans 13 amino acids. Germline lookup yields CDR1 SGHTA and CDR2 FQGNSA. Trimming removed 2 bases at V and 10 bases at J, with 14 bases between. The CDR3 DNA follows: TGTGCCAGCAGCTTAAACAGTTTAAATGACTACACCTTC. Protein product: CASSLNSLNDYTF.

V gene TRBV20-1 combines with J gene TRBJ2-7; D is unresolved. Trimming pared 3 bases from V and 0 bases from J, leaving 9 bases between. This CDR3 region has 13 residues. Germline V lookup: CDR1 DFQATT, CDR2 SNEGSKA (reference sequence). The CDR3 region is CSASGLSSYEQYF. The CDR3 DNA is TGCAGTGCTAGCGGGTTGAGCTCCTACGAGCAGTACTTC.

The chain employs TRBV28 and TRBJ2-7; 9 positions agree with TRBD1. CDR1 is MDHEN and CDR2 is SYDVKM in the germline V gene. Trimming at V came to 5 bases and at J to 3 bases, leaving 8 bases not matched to a gene. The CDR3 loop spans 15 amino acids. In DNA form, the CDR3 reads TGTGCCAGCAGTACCAGCAGGGACAGGGACTACGAGCAGTACTTC. Amino acids: CASSTSRDRDYEQYF.

The chain couples TRBV28 to TRBJ1-3; 7 bases line up with TRBD1. The CDR3 sequence is 13 residues long. V lost 8 bases and J lost 12; bases outside the gene matches: 13. Germline lookup yields CDR1 MDHEN and CDR2 SYDVKM. Here the CDR3 DNA reads TGTGCCAGCCACAGCCCCCAGGGGACAGTCATATATTTT. Its translation: CASHSPQGTVIYF.

The chain has TRBV5-5 and TRBJ1-3; possibly TRBD1 for D (6 bases). V lost 4 bases and J lost 0, with 11 bases in between. The CDR3 sequence is 15 residues long. In germline, CDR1 is SGHKS, CDR2 YYEKEE (reference sequence). CDR3 protein: CASSRQAGSGNTIYF. The CDR3 DNA is TGTGCCAGCAGCCGACAGGCGGGCTCTGGAAACACCATATATTTT.

Regarding this clonotype: Given a much more abundant clone one base away, this may be a read error. The chain couples TRBV24-1 to TRBJ2-1; 7 nucleotides match TRBD1. The CDR3 is 16 residues long. Germline values: CDR1 KGHDR, CDR2 SFDVKD. DNA of the CDR3: TGTGCCACCAGTCCCACAGGGGTCCAAAACTACAATGAGCTGTTCTTC. Residues: CATSPTGVQNYNELFF.